This TCR beta chain was profiled in a study of shared clonotypes between healthy human individuals (dated by TCRdb to about 2020). With respect to the entire study: The cohort included three men and a couple of women between 18 and 49 years of age. To estimate repertoire size and how much clonotypes are shared between individuals, the study performed deep sequencing of blood TCR repertoires from about five healthy adults. To increase sequencing depth and limit assay-specific biases, TCR repertoire library preparation and sequencing were carried out by different laboratories using diverse techniques. For each donor, three plates each were used for CD4 naive and CD4 memory, two plates were used for CD8 naive, and one plate was used for CD8 memory. Each donor's leukapheresis produced roughly between roughly 0.85 and 10 billion PBMCs.

On this clone: It has no known antigen specificity. Base-call qualities are not available, and no considerably larger clone is one nucleotide away.

Findings and caveats that apply to the study as a whole: Naive subsets generally had larger estimated clonotype richness than memory subsets did. Across a few donors, around 5.4% of naive CD4, 3% to 3.5% of naive CD8, around 2.5% of memory CD4, and under 0.45% of memory CD8 clonotypes were shared. The genetic and exposure-history diversity represented was limited by the small number of donors. Higher generation probabilities were observed for clonotypes shared by all four sorted-subset donors than for non-shared clonotypes. Pairwise subsampling indicated that sequencing depth was expected to affect the degree of clonotype sharing among donors. Sampling was restricted to blood, and TCR repertoires in tissue are likely to differ from TCR repertoires in blood. Even with the large sequencing depth, rarefaction of the sorted-subset datasets indicated that sequencing was incomplete.

CD8 naive samples were CD45RO-negative cells positively selected for CCR7, giving a CD45RA+CCR7+ population that excluded TemRA cells. Donors were healthy HIV-negative adults with no recently reported acute infections or vaccinations. Only Caucasian adults living in Nashville, Tennessee, USA were represented among the donors. Blood was obtained by leukapheresis, after which PBMCs were separated by Ficoll-Histopaque density gradient centrifugation and cryopreserved in liquid nitrogen vapor phase. Purity and quantity of every magnetically sorted T cell population were checked by analytical flow cytometry. From each sorted fraction, genomic DNA was isolated and quantified by UV absorbance on a Nanodrop 2000c. Using the deep immunoSEQ assay, multiplex PCR amplified TCR CDR3 regions from genomic DNA. Genomic DNA extracted from each cell subset was distributed evenly over all wells of several immunoSEQ 96-well plates, and each plate served as one replicate. For sorted subsets, around 0.2 ug genomic DNA, equal to tens of thousands of T cell genomes, was loaded into each replicate PCR. The purified libraries were quantified using a Qubit 3.0 fluorometer, sized with a Bioanalyzer 2100, and then quantified again using the KAPA Library Quantification kit. A separate single-read 150-cycle Illumina NextSeq 550 flow cell was used to sequence each immunoSEQ 96-well plate. The published analysis was carried out like this. Because the immunoSEQ output held only junctional sequences and lacked quality scores, the filtering could not match the filtering applied to full-length reads. Sequences were annotated with PyIR, a Python wrapper for IgBLAST v1.9, using IMGT germline references to assign V/J genes and CDR3. Reads were filtered out if the reads had weak V/J assignments (E-value above 1e-6), no CDR3, stop codons, out-of-frame junctions, or ambiguous translated residues. V3J clonotypes were defined by identical inferred V gene, J gene, and CDR3 amino acid sequence. The percentage overlap between two repertoires was calculated by dividing the number of shared unique clonotypes by the size of the smaller repertoire. RTK rarefaction, the Chao1 estimator, and Recon v2.1 estimates of unobserved clonotypes were used to assess repertoire richness. Generation probabilities were computed with OLGA for all TCRbeta clonotypes obtained by the gDNA method from a few donors. What TCRdb holds here is the immuneACCESS table cut down to in-frame rearrangements. Part of the clones is not present; checked against another copy, under half of the missing clones reflect an unresolved V gene, and the others are unexplained. V and J calls and clone size follow that table, whereas D and trimming were derived from the DNA. The sample table records about 2.2 million clones; roughly 93% of these occur just once. Around 1.8% of the sample goes to the ten largest clones.

Deletion took 0 bases off V and 8 bases off J, with a span of 6 bases between the germline ends. The germline V gene gives CDR1 as MRHNA and CDR2 as SNTAGT. The CDR3 measures 12 amino acids from cysteine to phenylalanine. CDR3 DNA is the only sequence kept; it has 36 bases, read in frame from the first base. The receptor chain draws on TRBV6-4 and TRBJ2-3; there is no confident call for the D gene. Sequencing used naive CD8+ T cells from PBMCs. The intended sense of this specimen's cell subset or site label: CD45RA+CCR7+. The clonotype was recovered from a man in his late teens or twenties in good health. Some clones in this sample may be carry-over from other donors' samples. The DNA reads as follows: TGTGCCAGCAGTGACTCGGCTAGTACGCAGTATTTT. The encoded protein is CASSDSASTQYF.